One sample yielded the 26 T cell receptor beta chains listed below, sequenced in a study of shared clonotypes between healthy human individuals. Sequencing was performed with immunoSEQ multiplex PCR; in TCRdb, only in-frame clones are kept and a portion is missing. The sample has some 500,000 clones, 79% seen once. The sequenced sample was PBMCs. The receptors were sampled from a woman aged 40 to 50 in good health. Some clones in this sample may be carry-over from other donors' samples.

The J gene is TRBJ2-1, the V gene TRBV9, with D perhaps given as TRBD1 or TRBD2 (5 bases each). With 4 bases removed from V and 9 bases from J, the gap between germline ends came to 23 bases. Germline CDR1 SGDLS, CDR2 YYNGEE. The CDR3 contains 16 residues. The chain's CDR3 is CASSISVGTRQSEQFF. The CDR3 nucleotides are TGTGCCAGCAGCATTTCGGTTGGGACCCGACAGAGTGAGCAGTTCTTC.

The genes are TRBV7-2 and TRBJ2-1, with TRBD2 matching over 7 bases. CDR1 is SGHTA and CDR2 is FQGNSA in the germline V gene. This CDR3 region has 15 residues. J gave up 1 base and V 4 bases, and 4 bases lay outside the gene matches. Here the CDR3 reads CASSSSGISYNEQFF. CDR3 nucleotides: TGTGCCAGCAGCTCGAGCGGGATTTCCTACAATGAGCAGTTCTTC.

V gene TRBV28 combines with J gene TRBJ1-3, with D hard to call. CDR3 size: 16 residues. Trimming removed 0 bases from V and 0 bases from J, with 9 bases in between. In germline, CDR1 is MDHEN, CDR2 SYDVKM. The CDR3 sequence: CASSLWEVTSGNTIYF. For the CDR3, the DNA is TGTGCCAGCAGTTTATGGGAGGTTACCTCTGGAAACACCATATATTTT.

Comment on this clone: At one of its ends the junction is not consistent with the germline gene, which may arise from a read error. The chain has TRBV10-3 and TRBJ1-2; tentatively, D is TRBD1 (5 bases). CDR3 size: 14 residues. Germline assignment: CDR1 ENHRY and CDR2 SYGVKD. The CDR3 region is CAVSRAIGNYGYTF. The CDR3 DNA sequence: TGTGCCGTCAGCAGGGCGATAGGTAACTATGGCTACACCTTC.

The chain carries TRBV2 and TRBJ1-2; no clear D. V gave up 6 bases and J gave up 4 bases, with 9 bases separating them. The V gene's germline CDR1 is SNHLY and CDR2 FYNNEI. This CDR3 region has 12 residues. The CDR3 loop reads CASRPGGYGYTF. The CDR3 nucleotides are TGTGCCAGCAGGCCGGGAGGCTATGGCTACACCTTC.

The V gene is TRBV30, the J gene TRBJ1-1; 10 bases agree with TRBD1. The CDR3 is made up of 20 amino acids. Germline V lookup: CDR1 GTSNPN, CDR2 SVGIG (reference sequence). Trimming at V came to 2 bases and at J to 0 bases, leaving 18 bases not matched to a gene. In nucleotides, the CDR3 is TGTGCCTGGAGTCAAAATCAAATTTGGGGACAGGGGAGGATGAACACTGAAGCTTTCTTT. Translation: CAWSQNQIWGQGRMNTEAFF.

This clone was detected only a few times. CDR3 bases: TGTGCCAGCACCTCCGGGACAGGGTGGGTTGAGCAGTTCTTC. It specifies CASTSGTGWVEQFF. The chain has TRBV11-2 and TRBJ2-1, with TRBD1 matching 9 bases. There are 14 residues in the CDR3. CDR1 and CDR2 from the germline V gene are SGHAT and FQNNGV. V lost 7 bases and J lost 9; bases outside the gene matches: 10.

The J gene is TRBJ2-5, the V gene TRBV11-3, with 10 bases that match TRBD2. The trim removed 5 bases at V and 0 bases at J, leaving 3 bases unmatched. This CDR3 is built from 15 residues. Germline loops: CDR1 SGHNT, CDR2 YENEEA. The CDR3 loop is CASSPGLADQETQYF. CDR3 sequence (DNA): TGTGCCAGCAGCCCCGGACTAGCGGACCAAGAGACCCAGTACTTC.

This chain links TRBV7-9 with TRBJ2-5; D gene uncertain. CDR3 size: 12 residues. V shed 4 bases and J shed 5 bases, with 8 bases lying between them. CDR1 is SEHNR, CDR2 FQNEAQ, per germline (reference sequence). DNA of the CDR3: TGTGCCAGCAGCTACCACCGGGAGACCCAGTACTTC. It encodes CASSYHRETQYF. The whole variable domain, remainder taken from reference TRBV7-9 and TRBJ2-5, is DTGVSQNPRHKITKRGQNVTFRCDPISEHNRLYWYRQTLGQGPEFLTYFQNEAQLEKSRLLSDRFSAERPKGSFSTLEIQRTEQGDSAMYLCASSYHRETQYFGPGTRLLVL.

The chain uses TRBV27 and TRBJ2-2; 14 bases line up with TRBD2. V was clipped by 6 bases and J by 0 bases; unmatched bases: 3. The CDR3 length is 17 residues. CDR1 is MNHEY and CDR2 is SMNVEV in the germline V gene (reference sequence). The CDR3 loop is CASRGLAGVTNTGELFF. CDR3 DNA sequence: TGTGCCAGCAGGGGACTAGCGGGAGTAACGAACACCGGGGAGCTGTTTTTT.

The CDR3 spells CASKPAGRHNQPQHF. The DNA for the CDR3 is TGTGCCAGCAAACCGGCAGGCCGACATAATCAGCCCCAGCATTTT. This chain links TRBV7-2 with TRBJ1-5, with D hard to call. The V end was cut by 7 bases, the J end by 4 bases, with 17 bases between. The CDR3 runs 15 residues. Germline-derived CDR1 and CDR2 are SGHTA and FQGNSA.

The chain employs TRBV11-2 and TRBJ2-7; 15 bases line up with TRBD2. The V gene end was trimmed by 3 bases and the J gene end by 0 bases; junction bases not matched to a gene: 9. Germline V gene sequence: CDR1 SGHAT, CDR2 FQNNGV. The length of the CDR3 is 19 residues. CDR3 residues: CASSFNPGLAGGDSYEQYF. CDR3 coding DNA: TGTGCCAGCAGCTTCAACCCGGGACTAGCGGGAGGAGACTCCTACGAGCAGTACTTC.

The chain is built from TRBV28 and TRBJ2-5; possible D gene TRBD2, 5 bases. The CDR3 sequence is 17 residues long. Germline V gene lookup returns CDR1 MDHEN and CDR2 SYDVKM. The V end was cut by 6 bases, the J end by 5 bases, with 25 bases between. The CDR3 region is CASSWPQTTGYVETQYF. In nucleotides, the CDR3 is TGTGCCAGCAGCTGGCCCCAAACGACGGGGTATGTGGAGACCCAGTACTTC.

The chain couples TRBV27 to TRBJ2-5, with TRBD2 matching 7 bases. The germline V gene has CDR1 MNHEY and CDR2 SMNVEV (reference sequence). Germline trimming cut 6 bases from V and 5 bases from J; bases unmatched to any gene: 6. This CDR3 comprises 13 residues. The CDR3 DNA reads TGTGCCAGCAGGGGGGGGGAGTGGGAGACCCAGTACTTC. This encodes CASRGGEWETQYF.

The count of this clone is one. V gene TRBV19 combines with J gene TRBJ1-5, with D uncertain. Per the germline V gene, CDR1 is LNHDA and CDR2 is SQIVND (reference sequence). CDR3 length: 15 residues. Trimming cost V 5 bases and J 6 bases, with 17 bases left between them. The CDR3 DNA reads as TGTGCCAGTAGTGCCGGGCCTAGAAACTCTCAGCCCCAGCATTTT. It yields the protein CASSAGPRNSQPQHF.

V gene TRBV7-2 combines with J gene TRBJ2-1; TRBD1 aligns across 7 bases. The germline V gene has CDR1 SGHTA and CDR2 FQGNSA. The CDR3 contains 15 residues. With V trimmed by 0 bases and J by 8 bases, 7 bases remained unmatched. The CDR3 nucleotides read TGTGCCAGCAGCTTAGCTCTCCAGGGGGTAGATGAGCAGTTCTTC. Protein: CASSLALQGVDEQFF.

This chain links TRBV5-4 with TRBJ2-7; 9 nucleotides align to TRBD1. The CDR3 consists of 14 residues. Germline values: CDR1 SGHNT, CDR2 YYREEE (reference sequence). J was trimmed by 5 bases and V by 4 bases; bases with no gene match: 7. CDR3 sequence: CASSQGQGFHEQYF. The CDR3 DNA follows: TGTGCCAGCAGCCAGGGACAGGGTTTCCACGAGCAGTACTTC.

The rearrangement links TRBV7-3 to TRBJ2-5; 9 bases line up with TRBD1. CDR3 length: 15 residues. CDR1 is SGHTA, CDR2 FQGTGA, per germline. With V trimmed by 1 base and J by 4 bases, 4 bases remained unmatched. The chain's CDR3 is CASSLMGGQGETQYF. In nucleotides, the CDR3 is TGTGCCAGCAGCTTAATGGGGGGACAGGGAGAGACCCAGTACTTC.

The chain combines TRBV7-9 with TRBJ2-5; weak D call: TRBD1 (5 bases). The CDR3 has 15 residues. Trimming cost V 1 base and J 0 bases, with 9 bases left between them. Germline values: CDR1 SEHNR, CDR2 FQNEAQ (reference sequence). This CDR3 is CASSLGAGNQETQYF. DNA of the CDR3: TGTGCCAGCAGCTTAGGGGCAGGGAACCAAGAGACCCAGTACTTC.

This chain links TRBV9 with TRBJ1-1; D is ambiguous. The CDR3 sequence is 15 residues long. In germline, CDR1 is SGDLS, CDR2 YYNGEE. V lost 2 bases and J lost 5, with 16 bases in between. The DNA of the CDR3 is TGTGCCAGCAGCGTCGGTTCCTCGAAACTTACTGAAGCTTTCTTT. Its translation is CASSVGSSKLTEAFF.

The rearrangement joins TRBV9 to TRBJ2-2, with TRBD1 matching 9 bases. The ends lost 3 bases at V and 5 bases at J; junction bases unmatched: 8. Germline V gene data show CDR1 as SGDLS and CDR2 as YYNGEE. This CDR3 has 16 residues. The CDR3 nucleotides read TGTGCCAGCAGCGGAAAGGGACAGGGTTTTACCGGGGAGCTGTTTTTT. This codes for CASSGKGQGFTGELFF.

The chain has TRBV5-5 and TRBJ2-1; D is possibly TRBD2 (5 bases). Germline loops: CDR1 SGHKS, CDR2 YYEKEE (reference sequence). V was pared by 0 bases and J by 0 bases, with 10 bases between. The CDR3 extends over 16 amino acids. The chain's CDR3 is CASSLERRSSYNEQFF. DNA for the CDR3: TGTGCCAGCAGCTTGGAGCGGAGGAGCTCCTACAATGAGCAGTTCTTC. Looking up the rest from reference TRBV5-5 and TRBJ2-1 gives the full variable domain: DAGVTQSPTHLIKTRGQQVTLRCSPISGHKSVSWYQQVLGQGPQFIFQYYEKEERGRGNFPDRFSARQFPNYSSELNVNALLLGDSALYLCASSLERRSSYNEQFFGPGTRLTVL.

The chain has TRBV5-1 and TRBJ2-7; D might be TRBD1 (6 bases). Between the trimmed V and J ends, which lost 0 bases and 2 bases, there was a span of 9 bases. CDR3 size: 14 residues. Looked up from germline, CDR1 is SGHRS and CDR2 is YFSETQ. Here the CDR3 reads CASSLDRVTYEQYF. CDR3 coding DNA: TGCGCCAGCAGCTTGGACAGGGTCACCTACGAGCAGTACTTC.

With regard to this clone: Additional DNA sequences in this sample encode the identical CDR3. The V and J genes are TRBV7-9 and TRBJ1-2, with 12 bases fitting TRBD1. Germline V gene sequence: CDR1 SEHNR, CDR2 FQNEAQ (reference sequence). The CDR3 has 15 residues. The junction had 7 bases not matched to a gene; V was cut back by 4 bases and J by 7 bases. Written as DNA, the CDR3 is TGTGCCAGCAGCTCCCCGGGACAGGGGGCGCGTGGCTACACCTTC. It yields the protein CASSSPGQGARGYTF.

This chain joins TRBV7-2 and TRBJ2-1; 8 positions match TRBD1. CDR3 length: 15 residues. Losses at the gene ends were 5 bases for V and 9 bases for J; bases not matched to a gene: 12. Germline lookup yields CDR1 SGHTA and CDR2 FQGNSA. The CDR3 is CASSPFSGQVGEQFF. In DNA form, the CDR3 reads TGTGCCAGCAGCCCCTTCTCGGGACAGGTGGGTGAGCAGTTCTTC.

The J gene is TRBJ2-2, the V gene TRBV7-2; possibly TRBD1 for D (6 bases). The CDR3 totals 16 residues. Germline CDR1 SGHTA, CDR2 FQGNSA. With 5 bases removed from V and 0 bases from J, the gap between germline ends came to 13 bases. CDR3 DNA sequence: TGTGCCAGCAGCCGAGGGACAAAACCGAACACCGGGGAGCTGTTTTTT. Translation: CASSRGTKPNTGELFF.